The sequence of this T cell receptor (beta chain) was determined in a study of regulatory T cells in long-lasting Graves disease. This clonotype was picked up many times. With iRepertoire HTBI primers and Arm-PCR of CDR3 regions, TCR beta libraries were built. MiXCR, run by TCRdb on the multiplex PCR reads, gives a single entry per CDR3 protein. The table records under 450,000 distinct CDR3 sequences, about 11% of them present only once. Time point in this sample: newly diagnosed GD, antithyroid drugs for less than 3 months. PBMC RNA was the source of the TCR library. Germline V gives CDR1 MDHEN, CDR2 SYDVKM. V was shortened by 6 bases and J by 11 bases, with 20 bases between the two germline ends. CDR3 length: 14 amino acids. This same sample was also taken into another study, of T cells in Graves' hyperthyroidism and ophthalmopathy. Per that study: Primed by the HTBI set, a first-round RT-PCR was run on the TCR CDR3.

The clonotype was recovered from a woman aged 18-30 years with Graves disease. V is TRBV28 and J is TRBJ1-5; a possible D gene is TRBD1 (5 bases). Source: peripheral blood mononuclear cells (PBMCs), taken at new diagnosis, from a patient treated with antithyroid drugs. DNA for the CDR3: TGTGCCAGCAGCACCGGGACTTCGTCTCAAGCCCAGCATTTT. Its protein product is CASSTGTSSQAQHF. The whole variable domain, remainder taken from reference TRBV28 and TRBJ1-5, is DVKVTQSSRYLVKRTGEKVFLECVQDMDHENMFWYRQDPGLGLRLIYFSYDVKMKEKGDIPEGYSVSREKKERFSLILESASTNQTSMYLCASSTGTSSQAQHFGDGTRLSIL.